This T cell receptor (beta chain) was sequenced for a study of human T cells and chemical hapten exposure. General study findings and limits: DPC sensitization produced no change in TCRs with frequency above 1 in 1000.

TCRdb fed the RACE reads into MiXCR, producing one record per CDR3 protein. The top ten hold about 2.2% of the sample, which has a few hundred thousand distinct CDR3 sequences, approximately 5% seen once. CDR3 size: 14 residues. Germline-derived CDR1 and CDR2 are SGHVS and FNYEAQ. Trimming left V 5 bases short and J 5 bases short, with 16 bases between. This clonotype has at least ten counts. Its matching antigen is unknown. Time point of the sample: patch test 1, 2 weeks after DPC sensitization. Described treatment: therapeutic diphenylcyclopropenone sensitization with weekly scalp DPC. Only after blood had been drawn was each patch test applied.

This TCR came from a woman between 50 and 59 years old with alopecia areata. Some clones in this sample may be carry-over from other donors' samples. The rearrangement uses TRBV7-6 and TRBJ2-7; possibly TRBD2 for D (6 bases). The sample here was whole blood, taken in connection with sensitization to the hapten diphenylcyclopropenone (DPC). CDR3 sequence reads: CASSLGGSPHEQYF. CDR3 DNA: TGTGCCAGCAGCCTAGGAGGGAGCCCCCACGAGCAGTACTTC.